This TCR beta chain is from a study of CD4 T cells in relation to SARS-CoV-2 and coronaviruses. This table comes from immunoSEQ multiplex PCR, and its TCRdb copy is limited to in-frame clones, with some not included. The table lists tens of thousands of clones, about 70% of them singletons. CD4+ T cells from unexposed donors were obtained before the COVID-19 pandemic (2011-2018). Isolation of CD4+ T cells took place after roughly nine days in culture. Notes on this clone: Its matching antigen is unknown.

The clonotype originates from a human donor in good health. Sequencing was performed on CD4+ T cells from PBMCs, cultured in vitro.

CDR3: CASSQSGQGTDTQYF. CDR3 sequence (DNA): TGCGCCAGCAGCCAGTCTGGACAGGGCACAGATACGCAGTATTTT. The gene calls are TRBV4-1 and TRBJ2-3, with 7 positions matching TRBD1. This CDR3 is 15 amino acids long. After removal of 3 bases from V and 1 base from J, the junction contained 4 bases not matched to a gene. Germline V lookup: CDR1 MGHRA, CDR2 YSYEKL.